This T cell receptor (beta chain) was documented in a study of monozygotic twins with inflammatory bowel disease. Using the 5' RACE reads, TCRdb records one entry per CDR3 protein without DNA. The data include some 150,000 distinct CDR3 sequences; the top ten clones carry 2.4%. Study-wide results and caveats: It was in IBD patients that TCRbeta diversity (inverse Simpson) was lower than in healthy co-twins.

As for this clonotype: The antigen remains unidentified.

Blood samples, whole and unsorted for T cells, yielded the isolated total RNA. CDR3 length equals 16 residues. Germline values: CDR1 LNHDA, CDR2 SQIVND (reference sequence). The chain is built from TRBV19 and TRBJ2-2; the TRBD2 assignment by TCRdb is unverifiable without DNA. The sequence derives from a human donor with ulcerative colitis or Crohn's disease, or a healthy co-twin of an affected twin (not recorded which). Source material: blood. The CDR3 loop is CATTAGLAGIYGELFF.